The 27 T cell receptor beta chains below all came from one sample that was sequenced in a study of cytomegalovirus exposure and HLA in healthy donors. 13 Jbeta primers and 60 Vbeta primers were used for the PCR. The protocol was immunoSEQ multiplex PCR, while the TCRdb copy is restricted to in-frame clones and leaves out a portion. The sample shows more than 150,000 clones, around 83% of them seen only once. Sequences were obtained from PBMCs. The origin of the receptors is a girl between 2 and 10 years old in good health and CMV-seropositive.

The V call is TRBV18, the J call TRBJ2-4; D uncertain. The CDR3 totals 15 residues. Trimming removed 3 bases at V and 1 base at J, with 10 bases between. Germline CDR1 and CDR2: KGHSH and LQKENI. CDR3 sequence reads: CASSPVPVAKNIQYF. The DNA for the CDR3 is TGTGCCAGCTCACCCGTTCCCGTCGCCAAAAACATTCAGTACTTC.

In its sample, this clone was seen a few times. The rearrangement joins TRBV5-6 to TRBJ1-1; D uncertain. This CDR3 has 15 amino acids. Per germline, CDR1 SGHDT and CDR2 YYEEEE. Trimming removed 2 bases from V and 0 bases from J, with 11 bases in between. Here the CDR3 DNA reads TGTGCCAGCAGCTTCGGGGTTCCCATGAACACTGAAGCTTTCTTT. Protein sequence: CASSFGVPMNTEAFF.

V usage is TRBV6-5 and J usage is TRBJ1-2, with no clear D. V lost 4 bases and J 5 bases, leaving 11 bases between the germline ends. The CDR3 length is 13 residues. The germline CDR1 and CDR2 sequences are MNHEY and SVGAGI. In nucleotides, the CDR3 is TGTGCCAGCAGTTCGGACTCCCCTTATGGCTACACCTTC. As protein: CASSSDSPYGYTF.

CDR3 in amino acids: CASSVSGLAAYNEQFF. CDR3 coding DNA: TGTGCCAGCAGCGTGTCCGGACTAGCGGCCTACAATGAGCAGTTCTTC. The chain joins TRBV9 to TRBJ2-1; 10 bases map to TRBD2. The V segment lost 2 bases and the J segment 2 bases; nucleotides outside the gene matches: 4. The CDR3 runs 16 residues. CDR1 is SGDLS, CDR2 YYNGEE, per germline.

The chain carries TRBV30 and TRBJ2-7; TRBD2 agrees at 7 bases. With V trimmed by 4 bases and J by 3 bases, 9 bases remained unmatched. Germline-derived CDR1 and CDR2 are GTSNPN and SVGIG (reference sequence). This CDR3 is built from 14 residues. CDR3 region: CAWIKSGANYEQYF. The CDR3 bases are TGTGCCTGGATCAAGAGCGGGGCCAACTACGAGCAGTACTTC.

The genes are TRBV21-1 and TRBJ2-5; the table's D call, TRBD1, was not checked against the DNA. TRBV21-1 counts as a pseudogene. The CDR3 is 12 amino acids. The CDR3, as DNA: TGTGCCAGCAGCAACAACAGAGAGACCCAGTACTTC. Protein product: CASSNNRETQYF.

This clone has a single count. The chain combines TRBV11-3 with TRBJ2-1; no definite D call. With 0 bases removed from V and 0 bases from J, the gap between germline ends came to 12 bases. The CDR3 runs 17 residues. CDR1 and CDR2 (germline): SGHNT, YENEEA. Here the CDR3 reads CASSLEWRKSSYNEQFF. The DNA of the CDR3 is TGTGCCAGCAGCTTAGAGTGGCGGAAGAGCTCCTACAATGAGCAGTTCTTC.

This clone was seen only a few times. The chain joins TRBV6-5 to TRBJ1-1; TRBD1 agrees at 7 bases. V dropped 7 bases and J dropped 1; count of bases not matched to a gene: 9. Germline V gene lookup returns CDR1 MNHEY and CDR2 SVGAGI. The CDR3 contains 15 residues. Written as DNA, the CDR3 is TGTGCCAGCACTCCCAGGGACAGCCAGAACACTGAAGCTTTCTTT. Protein product: CASTPRDSQNTEAFF.

The V gene is TRBV5-1, the J gene TRBJ1-2, with D tentatively TRBD1 (6 bases). The CDR3 runs to 14 residues. Germline V gene lookup returns CDR1 SGHRS and CDR2 YFSETQ. Trimming pared 0 bases from V and 6 bases from J, leaving 12 bases between. In nucleotides, the CDR3 is TGCGCCAGCAGCTTGGCACAGGGTTCCGATGGCTACACCTTC. It translates to CASSLAQGSDGYTF.

The chain recombines TRBV30 with TRBJ2-3, with D possibly matching TRBD2 (6 bases). CDR1 and CDR2 (germline): GTSNPN, SVGIG (reference sequence). The V and J ends lost 3 bases and 0 bases respectively, with 31 bases between them. The CDR3 runs to 21 residues. The CDR3, as DNA: TGTGCCTGGAGGGACAATCCATCCCACTGCCGGACGGGAGCAAGCACAGATACGCAGTATTTT. Translation: CAWRDNPSHCRTGASTDTQYF.

This CDR3 reads CASDEPEGGGYTF. As DNA, the CDR3 is TGTGCCAGCGATGAACCCGAGGGGGGGGGCTACACCTTC. The V and J genes are TRBV25-1 and TRBJ1-2; D perhaps matches TRBD1 (6 bases). Germline assignment: CDR1 MGHDK and CDR2 SYGVNS. Between the trimmed V and J ends, which lost 8 bases and 8 bases, there was a span of 18 bases. This CDR3 spans 13 amino acids.

This clone was counted only a few times. The chain couples TRBV4-1 to TRBJ1-1; TRBD1 matches at 7 bases. After removal of 6 bases from V and 6 bases from J, the junction contained 7 bases not matched to a gene. Per the germline V gene, CDR1 is MGHRA and CDR2 is YSYEKL. This CDR3 contains 13 residues. The CDR3 DNA is TGCGCCAGCAGACAAACAGGGGCCCCTGAAGCTTTCTTT. Protein: CASRQTGAPEAFF.

This rearrangement joins TRBV7-8 to TRBJ2-1; a weak D match, TRBD2 (5 bases). CDR1 is SGHVS and CDR2 is FQNEAQ in the germline V gene. Trimming removed 5 bases at V and 3 bases at J, with 8 bases between. The CDR3 runs to 13 residues. The CDR3 DNA follows: TGTGCCAGCAGCCCCCGGGACTACAATGAGCAGTTCTTC. It translates to CASSPRDYNEQFF.

The chain uses TRBV15 and TRBJ1-2, with 12 bases aligning to TRBD1. CDR1 is LNHNV, CDR2 YYDKDF, per germline (reference sequence). V shed 2 bases and J 7 bases; nucleotides not matched to a gene: 8. The CDR3 extends over 16 amino acids. Here the CDR3 reads CATSRSGTGGFRGYTF. The DNA of the CDR3 is TGTGCCACCAGCAGAAGCGGGACAGGGGGCTTCCGTGGCTACACCTTC.

This chain connects TRBV5-1 to TRBJ2-7; 7 bases match TRBD1. The V gene end was trimmed by 3 bases and the J gene end by 4 bases; junction bases not matched to a gene: 10. CDR1 and CDR2 from the germline V gene are SGHRS and YFSETQ. The CDR3 covers 15 residues. The CDR3 here is CASSYWYRGPYEQYF. In DNA form, the CDR3 reads TGCGCCAGCAGCTATTGGTACAGGGGCCCTTACGAGCAGTACTTC. The whole variable domain, filled in from reference TRBV5-1 and TRBJ2-7, reads KAGVTQTPRYLIKTRGQQVTLSCSPISGHRSVSWYQQTPGQGLQFLFEYFSETQRNKGNFPGRFSGRQFSNSRSEMNVSTLELGDSALYLCASSYWYRGPYEQYFGPGTRLTVT.

The CDR3 DNA follows: TGTGCCAGCAGCCGTATAAGCGGCGAAAAACTGTTTTTT. Translating gives CASSRISGEKLFF. The J gene is TRBJ1-4, the V gene TRBV7-2; D call uncertain. Trimming shortened V by 5 bases and J by 8 bases, and 12 bases separated the two germline ends. The germline CDR1 and CDR2 sequences are SGHTA and FQGNSA. The CDR3 is 13 residues long.

A few counts support this clone. V and J are TRBV5-4 and TRBJ2-3; TRBD1 agrees at 10 bases. The V gene's germline CDR1 is SGHNT and CDR2 YYREEE (reference sequence). V was clipped by 4 bases and J by 3 bases; unmatched bases: 8. This CDR3 has 16 amino acids. For the CDR3, the DNA is TGTGCCAGCAGCACACCGACAGGGGGCGCGACAGATACGCAGTATTTT. Encoded protein: CASSTPTGGATDTQYF.

The V gene is TRBV7-2, the J gene TRBJ2-3; perhaps TRBD2 as D (5 bases). V shed 4 bases and J shed 0 bases, with 8 bases lying between them. CDR3 length equals 14 residues. Germline CDR1 and CDR2: SGHTA and FQGNSA. Here the CDR3 reads CASSSRTSTDTQYF. The CDR3 nucleotides read TGTGCCAGCAGCTCACGGACTAGCACAGATACGCAGTATTTT. Supplemented by reference TRBV7-2 and TRBJ2-3, the full variable domain reads GAGVSQSPSNKVTEKGKDVELRCDPISGHTALYWYRQSLGQGLEFLIYFQGNSAPDKSGLPSDRFSAERTGGSVSTLTIQRTQQEDSAVYLCASSSRTSTDTQYFGPGTRLTVL.

The V and J genes are TRBV10-3 and TRBJ2-7, with 12 bases identical to TRBD1. The CDR3 length is 16 residues. Germline CDR1 reads ENHRY; CDR2 reads SYGVKD. V shed 4 bases and J 3 bases; nucleotides not matched to a gene: 7. CDR3 residues: CAISGAGTGGVYEQYF. In nucleotides, the CDR3 is TGTGCCATCAGTGGAGCGGGGACAGGGGGCGTCTACGAGCAGTACTTC.

This CDR3 is CASSQTRFNSPLHF. CDR3 coding DNA: TGTGCCAGCAGCCAAACACGATTTAATTCACCCCTCCACTTT. V usage is TRBV14 and J usage is TRBJ1-6, with D hard to call. Per germline, CDR1 SGHDN and CDR2 FVKESK. The CDR3 runs to 14 residues. V lost 2 bases and J 6 bases, leaving 8 bases between the germline ends.

This clone was recorded only once. The chain combines TRBV19 with TRBJ1-2, with D tentatively TRBD1 (5 bases). Trimming took 9 bases from V and 2 from J, leaving 25 bases between them. CDR1 LNHDA and CDR2 SQIVND come from the germline V gene (reference sequence). This CDR3 comprises 17 residues. Here the CDR3 DNA reads TGTGCCAGCCAACCGGGGAGGGGCCTGACGATGAACTATGGCTACACCTTC. It is translated as CASQPGRGLTMNYGYTF.

The chain recombines TRBV5-1 with TRBJ2-1, with TRBD2 identical over 8 bases. V was clipped by 0 bases and J by 13 bases; unmatched bases: 6. Germline CDR1 is SGHRS and CDR2 is YFSETQ. CDR3 length equals 13 residues. Here the CDR3 DNA reads TGCGCCAGCAGCTTGGGACTAGCGTGGATCCAGTTCTTC. Translation: CASSLGLAWIQFF.

This sequence joins TRBV6-5 and TRBJ2-1, with a tentative D call TRBD2 (6 bases). The germline CDR1 and CDR2 sequences are MNHEY and SVGAGI. The CDR3 has 15 amino acids. V lost 5 bases to trimming and J lost 9 bases, with 20 bases between them. CDR3 DNA sequence: TGTGCCAGCAGTAACTACGGGACTCAAGTCGGTGAGCAGTTCTTC. Its translation: CASSNYGTQVGEQFF.

This rearrangement joins TRBV27 to TRBJ2-3; 11 bases match TRBD2. J was trimmed by 3 bases and V by 3 bases; bases with no gene match: 8. Germline CDR1 MNHEY, CDR2 SMNVEV (reference sequence). The CDR3 has 17 amino acids. The CDR3 reads CASSFLSGGDHTDTQYF. The CDR3 region has the DNA TGTGCCAGCAGTTTCCTTAGCGGGGGGGATCATACAGATACGCAGTATTTT.

The chain employs TRBV2 and TRBJ2-3; a weak D match, TRBD2 (6 bases). Germline values: CDR1 SNHLY, CDR2 FYNNEI. This CDR3 has 14 amino acids. Trimming removed 5 bases at V and 1 base at J, with 10 bases between. CDR3 region: CASSPSSGTDTQYF. In nucleotides, the CDR3 is TGTGCCAGCAGTCCGTCTAGCGGCACAGATACGCAGTATTTT.

V and J are TRBV19 and TRBJ1-5; D gene ambiguous. The CDR3 runs to 12 residues. Trimming removed 4 bases at V and 9 bases at J, with 10 bases between. Germline V gives CDR1 LNHDA, CDR2 SQIVND (reference sequence). The DNA of the CDR3 is TGTGCCAGTAGTACCCGGGGTCTGCCCCAGCATTTT. It specifies CASSTRGLPQHF.

The chain carries TRBV7-8 and TRBJ1-6; TRBD1 aligns across 7 bases. Trimming removed 8 bases from V and 13 bases from J; junction bases left unmatched: 14. This CDR3 has 14 residues. Germline CDR1 reads SGHVS; CDR2 reads FQNEAQ. The CDR3 nucleotides read TGTGCCAGCGCCATTTCAGGGACAGTAGATCCCCTCCACTTT. Translation gives CASAISGTVDPLHF.